This T cell receptor (beta chain) was recovered during a study of T cell responses to AZD1222 COVID-19 vaccine. Study information: Samples with a second dose at about 4 or about 12 weeks were pooled together. Study results and caveats: Repertoire samples came only from after the peak T cell response. White British people made up most donors, females outnumbered males, and clonal diversity was possibly underestimated.

On this clone: Its antigen remains unidentified.

Produced via immunoSEQ multiplex PCR; TCRdb's table is partial and in-frame only. Here the sample spans 150,000 to 200,000 clones, 93% being singletons. The material was peripheral blood, obtained on day 0 of AZD1222 vaccination. This TCR was sampled from an adult in good health.

This CDR3 reads CASSPRTGGAYGYTF. CDR3 bases: TGTGCCAGCAGCCCACGGACAGGGGGGGCCTATGGCTACACCTTC. The chain carries TRBV9 and TRBJ1-2; 10 bases fit TRBD1. Germline trimming cut 4 bases from V and 4 bases from J; bases unmatched to any gene: 7. Germline CDR1 and CDR2: SGDLS and YYNGEE. CDR3 size: 15 residues.